Below are 16 T cell receptor beta chains sequenced from a single sample in a study of blood T cell repertoires in COVID-19 (dated by TCRdb to 2020 to 2022). Library construction relied on the immunoSEQ multiplex PCR assay. The source is immuneACCESS, and TCRdb retained only in-frame sequences with V and J called. Part of the clones is not carried over; for the studies checked, unresolved V genes explain less than half of this, and the remainder is unexplained. Across this sample there are about 150,000 clones, with over 75% seen only once. The ten largest clonotypes hold roughly 14% of the sample. Sequenced: peripheral blood. All receptors come from a woman in her forties with acute or convalescent COVID-19.

The gene calls are TRBV30 and TRBJ2-5; D is unclear. The CDR3 is 16 residues long. CDR1 GTSNPN and CDR2 SVGIG come from the germline V gene (reference sequence). Trimming took off 0 bases at V and 1 base at J, with 15 bases between the two ends. CDR3 coding DNA: TGTGCCTGGAGTGTCAGTGAAATATACCTCCAAGAGACCCAGTACTTC. It is translated as CAWSVSEIYLQETQYF.

This chain connects TRBV27 to TRBJ1-1, with D maybe TRBD1 (5 bases). Germline CDR1 and CDR2: MNHEY and SMNVEV (reference sequence). Trimming removed 8 bases from V and 0 bases from J, with 16 bases in between. The CDR3 has 15 amino acids. The CDR3 region has the DNA TGTGCCAGCCAAAGACAGCCATACTTGAACACTGAAGCTTTCTTT. Its protein is CASQRQPYLNTEAFF.

The V call is TRBV19, the J call TRBJ2-1; 7 bases line up with TRBD1. Germline V gene sequence: CDR1 LNHDA, CDR2 SQIVND (reference sequence). The CDR3 sequence is 18 residues long. Trimming cost V 5 bases and J 0 bases; bases outside gene matches: 13. In nucleotides, the CDR3 is TGTGCCAGTAGTGCTAGGGGACAGATGATTCTCTCCTACAATGAGCAGTTCTTC. Encoded protein: CASSARGQMILSYNEQFF.

The rearrangement joins TRBV23-1 to TRBJ1-2; 7 bases match TRBD1. TRBV23-1 is filed as an ORF, its function uncertain. V lost 6 bases and J lost 7; bases outside the gene matches: 8. This CDR3 spans 13 amino acids. CDR3 bases: TGCGCCAGCAGCCAAGACAGGGCTTTTGGCTACACCTTC. It codes for CASSQDRAFGYTF.

This chain uses TRBV5-5 with TRBJ2-7; TRBD1 aligns across 12 bases. Per germline, CDR1 SGHKS and CDR2 YYEKEE (reference sequence). The length of the CDR3 is 15 residues. V shed 5 bases and J 0 bases; nucleotides not matched to a gene: 3. The CDR3: CASSWDRGLSYEQYF. The CDR3, as DNA: TGTGCCAGCAGTTGGGACAGGGGGCTCTCCTACGAGCAGTACTTC.

The chain carries TRBV5-1 and TRBJ1-6; D possibly corresponds to TRBD1 (5 bases). The germline V gene has CDR1 SGHRS and CDR2 YFSETQ. The CDR3 contains 14 residues. Trimming cost V 4 bases and J 7 bases, with 12 bases left between them. The CDR3 reads CASSQGGLNSPLHF. CDR3 in DNA: TGCGCCAGCAGCCAGGGCGGACTAAATTCACCCCTCCACTTT.

This clone was observed a single time. V usage is TRBV19 and J usage is TRBJ1-5; D is possibly TRBD1 (5 bases). Trimming cost V 0 bases and J 6 bases, with 15 bases left between them. CDR1 is LNHDA and CDR2 is SQIVND in the germline V gene (reference sequence). The CDR3 is 16 residues long. DNA of the CDR3: TGTGCCAGTAGTATAGATGGTTTACCGGGGGGTCAGCCCCAGCATTTT. Protein: CASSIDGLPGGQPQHF.

The chain combines TRBV27 with TRBJ1-5; no definite D call. The CDR3 sequence is 14 residues long. Germline V gene data show CDR1 as MNHEY and CDR2 as SMNVEV (reference sequence). V lost 6 bases and J lost 0, with 9 bases in between. The CDR3 coding sequence is TGTGCCAGCAGCTCGTTCTCTAGCAATCAGCCCCAGCATTTT. Its translation is CASSSFSSNQPQHF.

The chain couples TRBV11-2 to TRBJ2-5, with D possibly TRBD1 on 5 matching bases. The germline CDR1 and CDR2 sequences are SGHAT and FQNNGV. V lost 3 bases and J 0 bases, leaving 8 bases between the germline ends. The CDR3 spans 14 residues. The CDR3 DNA follows: TGTGCCAGCAGCTTGACAGTGTACCAAGAGACCCAGTACTTC. It yields the protein CASSLTVYQETQYF. Variable domain in full (rest from reference TRBV11-2 and TRBJ2-5): EAGVAQSPRYKIIEKRQSVAFWCNPISGHATLYWYQQILGQGPKLLIQFQNNGVVDDSQLPKDRFSAERLKGVDSTLKIQPAKLEDSAVYLCASSLTVYQETQYFGPGTRLLVL.

This chain joins TRBV27 and TRBJ2-5; a possible D gene is TRBD2 (6 bases). V lost 2 bases and J 1 base, leaving 11 bases between the germline ends. Germline CDR1 and CDR2: MNHEY and SMNVEV (reference sequence). The CDR3 contains 15 residues. The CDR3 reads CASSLPGAAQETQYF. The CDR3 region has the DNA TGTGCCAGCAGTTTACCGGGAGCGGCCCAAGAGACCCAGTACTTC.

The gene calls are TRBV28 and TRBJ2-2; no definite D call. The CDR3 extends over 12 amino acids. CDR1 MDHEN and CDR2 SYDVKM come from the germline V gene. V was clipped by 2 bases and J by 6 bases, with 4 bases between them. Written as DNA, the CDR3 is TGTGCCAGCAGTTTACGGGCCGGGGAGCTGTTTTTT. It translates to CASSLRAGELFF.

CDR3 DNA: TGTGCCACCAGCAGAAGTAGCTATGAGCAGTTCTTC. Translating it yields CATSRSSYEQFF. The rearrangement uses TRBV15 and TRBJ2-1, with no clear D. Germline-derived CDR1 and CDR2 are LNHNV and YYDKDF (reference sequence). The germline V and J ends were trimmed by 2 bases and 8 bases, with 7 bases remaining between them. This CDR3 is 12 amino acids long.

This clone was counted a single time. The rearrangement joins TRBV7-9 to TRBJ2-2; TRBD2 aligns across 12 bases. CDR1 is SEHNR and CDR2 is FQNEAQ in the germline V gene (reference sequence). Unmatched junction bases numbered 5, after V lost 2 bases and J lost 4 bases. The CDR3 is 17 amino acids. The CDR3 nucleotides are TGTGCCAGCAGCTTACTAGCGGGGGGGCCGGTCACCGGGGAGCTGTTTTTT. Translated, it gives CASSLLAGGPVTGELFF.

This clone showed up just once. V is TRBV15 and J is TRBJ1-6; unclear D gene. The V end lost 0 bases, the J end lost 5 bases, and 8 bases lay between the germline ends. Germline CDR1 reads LNHNV; CDR2 reads YYDKDF (reference sequence). CDR3 length: 15 amino acids. CDR3 nucleotide sequence: TGTGCCACCAGCAGAGAGGGAGATAATAATTCACCCCTCCACTTT. Translating it yields CATSREGDNNSPLHF.

The chain is built from TRBV11-2 and TRBJ1-3, with D hard to call. V was pared by 1 base and J by 1 base, with 8 bases between. Germline loops: CDR1 SGHAT, CDR2 FQNNGV. This CDR3 is built from 15 residues. DNA for the CDR3: TGTGCCAGCAGCTTAGCGGGGAGGTCTGGAAACACCATATATTTT. Translated: CASSLAGRSGNTIYF.

The gene calls are TRBV19 and TRBJ2-1; D might be TRBD1 (5 bases). The CDR3 has 14 residues. Deletions cut 8 bases from V and 6 bases from J, with 17 bases between. Germline CDR1 is LNHDA and CDR2 is SQIVND (reference sequence). CDR3 protein: CASRRVGAANEQFF. CDR3 coding DNA: TGTGCCAGTCGAAGAGTTGGGGCAGCCAATGAGCAGTTCTTC. Full variable domain (remainder filled in from reference TRBV19 and TRBJ2-1): DGGITQSPKYLFRKEGQNVTLSCEQNLNHDAMYWYRQDPGQGLRLIYYSQIVNDFQKGDIAEGYSVSREKKESFPLTVTSAQKNPTAFYLCASRRVGAANEQFFGPGTRLTVL.